These T cell receptor beta chains were read from a single sample in a study of blood T cell repertoires in COVID-19. Assay: immunoSEQ multiplex PCR; the TCRdb copy retains only in-frame clones and omits some. Found here are 140,000 or so clones, roughly 88% of them singletons; the top ten hold about 10%. Sample: peripheral blood. Receptors originate from a man in his 60s with active or convalescent COVID-19. CDR3s include the opening cysteine and the closing phenylalanine or tryptophan. D genes are given only for firm matches. Expanded clones are given a class, and other clones once, few, many or no size at all.

>TRBV7-6|16|NA|TRBJ1-6|TRBD1
TGTGCCAGCAGCCTATACCCGACAGGGTTCAATTCACCCCTCCACTTT
CASSLYPTGFNSPLHF
>TRBV11-3|15|NA|TRBJ2-5|TRBD1
TGTGCCAGCAGCCTGGGGACAGCGGCTGGGGAGACCCAGTACTTC
CASSLGTAAGETQYF
>TRBV5-1|15|NA|TRBJ1-5|TRBD1
TGCGCCAGCAGCTCAGGGGGCGAAAGCAATCAGCCCCAGCATTTT
CASSSGGESNQPQHF
>TRBV4-1|15|NA|TRBJ2-3|NA
TGCGCCAGCAGCCAGATAGCAATTAGCACAGATACGCAGTATTTT
CASSQIAISTDTQYF
>TRBV19|14|NA|TRBJ1-3|NA
TGTGCCAGTAGTATTGGAGGGACTGGAAACACCATATATTTT
CASSIGGTGNTIYF
>TRBV7-9|16|NA|TRBJ2-2|TRBD1
TGTGCCAGCAGCACAATCCAGGGGGCGGACACCGGGGAGCTGTTTTTT
CASSTIQGADTGELFF
>TRBV5-1|16|NA|TRBJ2-2|TRBD2
TGCGCCAGCAGCTTGGCCGGGACTAGAGACACCGGGGAGCTGTTTTTT
CASSLAGTRDTGELFF
>TRBV6-2/TRBV6-3|16|NA|TRBJ1-5|NA
TGTGCCAGCAGTTACGGGCAGGGAGGGGGCAATCAGCCCCAGCATTTT
CASSYGQGGGNQPQHF
>TRBV5-6|14|NA|TRBJ2-2|NA
TGTGCCAGCAGCCCCGGGAAAAACACCGGGGAGCTGTTTTTT
CASSPGKNTGELFF
>TRBV19|16|once|TRBJ2-2|TRBD1
TGTGCCAGTAGTAGAGGACAGGGGGCGGGCACCGGGGAGCTGTTTTTT
CASSRGQGAGTGELFF
>TRBV30|15|NA|TRBJ1-3|TRBD1
TGTGCCTGGACGGGACAGCCATCTTCTGGAAACACCATATATTTT
CAWTGQPSSGNTIYF
>TRBV15|18|NA|TRBJ2-1|TRBD2
TGTGCCACCAGCAGACCCCCGGGACTAGCGGGAGCCATGAGTGAGCAGTTCTTC
CATSRPPGLAGAMSEQFF
>TRBV12-5|17|NA|TRBJ2-5|NA
TGTGCTAGTGGTTTGACCGCGGACTGGACAGTTCAAGAGACCCAGTACTTC
CASGLTADWTVQETQYF
>TRBV18|18|NA|TRBJ1-2|TRBD1
TGTGCCAGCTCACTAGGAACCGGGACAGGAGGTCTTAACTATGGCTACACCTTC
CASSLGTGTGGLNYGYTF
>TRBV19|18|NA|TRBJ1-5|NA
TGTGCCAGTAGTATTCGGCTAATTTTTGGGACCAGGGGTTCGCCCCAGCATTTT
CASSIRLIFGTRGSPQHF
>TRBV6-2/TRBV6-3|17|few|TRBJ2-3|TRBD2
TGTGCCAGCAGTTACCCTACTAGCGGGAGGAGCACAGATACGCAGTATTTT
CASSYPTSGRSTDTQYF
>TRBV10-2|13|NA|TRBJ1-2|TRBD1
TGCGCCAGCAGCCGCGGACAGGAAGGTGGCTACACCTTC
CASSRGQEGGYTF
>TRBV5-1|15|NA|TRBJ2-2|TRBD1
TGCGCCAGCAGCTTACAGGGGTCGGGCACCGGGGAGCTGTTTTTT
CASSLQGSGTGELFF
>TRBV13|18|NA|TRBJ1-3|NA
TGTGCCAGCAGCTTCGATCGGTGGACGACTAGCTCTGGAAACACCATATATTTT
CASSFDRWTTSSGNTIYF
>TRBV19|12|NA|TRBJ1-2|NA
TGTGCCAGTAGTATTACAGACAGTGGCTACACCTTC
CASSITDSGYTF
>TRBV6-5|14|NA|TRBJ2-1|TRBD2
TGTGCCAGCAGCGGTAGCGGGAGTTTTCGTGAGCAGTTCTTC
CASSGSGSFREQFF
>TRBV3-1/TRBV3-2|15|NA|TRBJ1-2|NA
TGTGCCAGCAGCCCCCAGGGCAGGGGAACAGGTGGCTACACCTTC
CASSPQGRGTGGYTF
>TRBV27|20|NA|TRBJ1-1|NA
TGTGCCAGCAGTTTATATATGTTCCGGCTTAATTCCCGGAGGGACACTGAAGCTTTCTTT
CASSLYMFRLNSRRDTEAFF
>TRBV30|14|NA|TRBJ1-1|NA
TGTGCCTGGAGACCTGGAGGAGGGAACACTGAAGCTTTCTTT
CAWRPGGGNTEAFF
>TRBV19|15|NA|TRBJ1-1|TRBD1
TGTGCCAGTAGTATCGGACAGGCCATGAACACTGAAGCTTTCTTT
CASSIGQAMNTEAFF
>TRBV11-2|17|once|TRBJ2-1|NA
TGTGCCAGCAGCTTCCCCGATGGGGCAGGGCCCTACAATGAGCAGTTCTTC
CASSFPDGAGPYNEQFF
>TRBV6-2/TRBV6-3|14|NA|TRBJ1-2|NA
TGTGCCAGCAGTTATTTTGGAGGGGACTATGGCTACACCTTC
CASSYFGGDYGYTF